This TCR beta chain originates from a study of shared clonotypes between healthy human individuals. About 30,000 T cell genomes, or around 200 ng DNA, went into the sorted-subset replicate PCRs. Clones were sequenced by immunoSEQ multiplex PCR, and TCRdb holds only the in-frame ones, with some missing. The table lists 2 million to 2.5 million clones, around 95% of them singletons. A CD45RA-negative memory subset and a CD45RA+ naive subset were separated from the CD4+ cells. General study findings and limits: It was the non-shared clonotypes that had lower generation probabilities than clonotypes shared by all four donors.

The V and J ends lost 2 bases and 6 bases, in that order; junction bases with no gene match: 5. The germline V gene has CDR1 MNHEY and CDR2 SVGAGI. This CDR3 has 15 residues. A word on this clone: What it binds is unknown.

Sequencing was performed on naive CD4+ T cells sorted from blood. Subset indicated: CD45RA+ positively selected. This sequence joins TRBV6-5 and TRBJ1-1; 11 nucleotides agree with TRBD1. This TCR derives from a young man in good health. The CDR3 nucleotides are TGTGCCAGCAGTTACCCTGGACAGGGGGCCTCTGAAGCTTTCTTT. Translated, it gives CASSYPGQGASEAFF.